The 9 T cell receptor beta chains below come from one sample, sequenced in a study of T cell changes during pregnancy in multiple sclerosis. Assay used: immunoSEQ multiplex PCR; TCRdb lists only in-frame clones, some missing. The sample comprises 55,000 to 65,000 clones, approximately 94% of which are singletons, and about 3.2% rests with the top ten. The source was CD8+ T cells from peripheral blood mononuclear cells, collected in the third trimester of pregnancy. These receptor sequences come from a female donor with multiple sclerosis, enrolled in a pregnancy study.

J is TRBJ2-3 and V is TRBV19, with no clear D. V was clipped by 10 bases and J by 3 bases, with 5 bases between them. Germline CDR1 is LNHDA and CDR2 is SQIVND (reference sequence). The CDR3 consists of 10 residues. Here the CDR3 reads CATFTDTQYF. CDR3 nucleotide sequence: TGTGCCACCTTTACAGATACGCAGTATTTT.

This chain joins TRBV4-1 and TRBJ1-4; 8 bases are shared with TRBD1. CDR1 and CDR2 from the germline V gene are MGHRA and YSYEKL. The CDR3 runs 13 residues. The CDR3 spells CAGRGQTNEKLFF. CDR3 in DNA: TGCGCTGGCAGGGGGCAAACTAATGAAAAACTGTTTTTT.

This clone was recorded only once. V gene TRBV5-1 combines with J gene TRBJ2-7, with D possibly TRBD2 on 5 matching bases. CDR1 is SGHRS and CDR2 is YFSETQ in the germline V gene. The CDR3 extends over 14 amino acids. V was trimmed by 1 base and J by 5 bases, leaving 13 bases between them. The CDR3 is CASSLRGKAHEQYF. CDR3 DNA sequence: TGCGCCAGCAGCTTGCGGGGTAAGGCGCACGAGCAGTACTTC.

The J gene is TRBJ2-1, the V gene TRBV5-1, with TRBD2 matching over 8 bases. The CDR3 runs 15 residues. J lost 12 bases, V lost 1 base, and 12 bases had no gene match. The germline gives CDR1 SGHRS, CDR2 YFSETQ. In DNA, the CDR3 is TGCGCCAGCAGCTTGTCAGCTAGCGGGCTAAGGAGGCAGTTCTTC. Translated, it gives CASSLSASGLRRQFF.

The chain has TRBV27 and TRBJ2-5; D may be TRBD2 (5 bases). The V end lost 2 bases, the J end lost 4 bases, and 11 bases lay between the germline ends. This CDR3 region has 14 residues. CDR1 and CDR2 (germline): MNHEY, SMNVEV (reference sequence). The CDR3 is CASSLTGFRETQYF. The CDR3 nucleotides read TGTGCCAGCAGTTTAACGGGGTTTAGAGAGACCCAGTACTTC.

The gene calls are TRBV13 and TRBJ2-7, with 11 bases that match TRBD2. Trimming at V came to 5 bases and at J to 2 bases, leaving 11 bases not matched to a gene. The germline V gene encodes CDR1 PRHDT and CDR2 FYEKMQ (reference sequence). The CDR3 spans 17 residues. In DNA form, the CDR3 reads TGTGCCAGCAGCGCACAAAGACTAGCGGGGCCTCCCTACGAGCAGTACTTC. Its protein is CASSAQRLAGPPYEQYF.

The V call is TRBV4-3, the J call TRBJ1-2; D not certain. V lost 1 base, J lost 2 bases, and 14 bases lay in between. The germline gives CDR1 LGHNA, CDR2 YSLEER. The length of the CDR3 is 16 residues. CDR3 sequence: CASSQVMGSPNYGYTF. Here the CDR3 DNA reads TGCGCCAGCAGCCAAGTTATGGGCAGCCCGAACTATGGCTACACCTTC.

This chain connects TRBV5-1 to TRBJ2-2; the D gene is possibly TRBD1 (6 bases). This CDR3 comprises 14 residues. Germline CDR1 and CDR2: SGHRS and YFSETQ. The V end lost 1 base, the J end lost 5 bases, and 9 bases lay between the germline ends. This CDR3 reads CASSLTGQTGELFF. CDR3 nucleotides: TGCGCCAGCAGCTTGACAGGGCAGACCGGGGAGCTGTTTTTT.

V is TRBV13 and J is TRBJ2-1, with 11 nucleotides matching TRBD2. From germline, CDR1 is PRHDT and CDR2 FYEKMQ (reference sequence). After removal of 5 bases from V and 10 bases from J, the junction contained 7 bases not matched to a gene. This CDR3 is built from 14 residues. CDR3 sequence reads: CASSARTSGWEQFF. CDR3 bases: TGTGCCAGCAGCGCCAGGACTAGCGGGTGGGAGCAGTTCTTC.